This entry describes one T cell receptor beta chain. Methods used by the authors: Cell counts per sample came from amplifying reference gene primers. Data came from immunoSEQ multiplex PCR; TCRdb stores just in-frame clones and leaves some out. D and trimming were read from the DNA, whereas the V and J calls and clone size are those reported in that table. The repertoire holds 280,000 or so clones, with approximately 91% as singletons. The data belong to a study of blood T cell repertoires in COVID-19. Overall study context: COVID-19 samples, acute and convalescent, were from the United States, Italy and Spain. PBMCs, B-cell-depleted T cells, or T cells provided the cDNA or gDNA that made up the material.

The CDR3 runs 13 residues. Germline V gene sequence: CDR1 SNHLY, CDR2 FYNNEI. V lost 8 bases and J lost 2, with 13 bases in between. The clonotype originates from a man between 18 and 35 years old with active or convalescent COVID-19. Sequenced sample: peripheral blood. J is TRBJ2-7 and V is TRBV2; weak D call: TRBD1 (7 bases). The CDR3 sequence is CASGGTDTYEQYF. The DNA of the CDR3 is TGTGCCAGCGGGGGGACAGATACCTACGAGCAGTACTTC.